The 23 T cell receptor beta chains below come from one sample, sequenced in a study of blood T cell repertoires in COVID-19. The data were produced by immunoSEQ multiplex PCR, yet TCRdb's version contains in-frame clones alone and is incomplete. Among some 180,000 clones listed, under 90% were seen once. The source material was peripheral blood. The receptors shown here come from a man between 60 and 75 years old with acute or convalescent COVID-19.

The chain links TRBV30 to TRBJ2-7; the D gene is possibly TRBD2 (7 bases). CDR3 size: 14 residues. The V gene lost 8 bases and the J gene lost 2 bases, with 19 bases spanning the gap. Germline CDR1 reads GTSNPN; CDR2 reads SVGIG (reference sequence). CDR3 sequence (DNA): TGTGCCGTCTGGAGGGGGGGCTTAACCTACGAGCAGTACTTC. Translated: CAVWRGGLTYEQYF.

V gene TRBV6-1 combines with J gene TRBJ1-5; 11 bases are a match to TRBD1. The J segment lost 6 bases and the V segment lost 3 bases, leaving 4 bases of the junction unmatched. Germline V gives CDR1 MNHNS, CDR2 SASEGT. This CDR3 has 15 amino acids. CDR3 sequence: CASSEGTGGSQPQHF. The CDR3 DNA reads TGTGCCAGCAGTGAGGGGACAGGGGGTAGTCAGCCCCAGCATTTT.

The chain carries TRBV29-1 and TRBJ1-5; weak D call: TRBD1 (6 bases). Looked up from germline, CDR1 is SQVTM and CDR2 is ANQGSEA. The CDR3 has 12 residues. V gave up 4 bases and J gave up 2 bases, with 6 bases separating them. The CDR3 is CSVAGGNQPQHF. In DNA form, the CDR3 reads TGCAGCGTTGCAGGGGGCAATCAGCCCCAGCATTTT.

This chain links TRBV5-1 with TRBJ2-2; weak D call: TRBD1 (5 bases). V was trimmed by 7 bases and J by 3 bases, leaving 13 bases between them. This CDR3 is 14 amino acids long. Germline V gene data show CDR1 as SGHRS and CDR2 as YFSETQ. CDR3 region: CASCEQGYTGELFF. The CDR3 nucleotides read TGCGCCAGCTGCGAGCAGGGTTACACCGGGGAGCTGTTTTTT.

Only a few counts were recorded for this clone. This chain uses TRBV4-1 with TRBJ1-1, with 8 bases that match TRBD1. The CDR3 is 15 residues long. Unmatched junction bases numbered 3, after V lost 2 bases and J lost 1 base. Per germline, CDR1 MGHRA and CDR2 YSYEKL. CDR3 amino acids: CASSQPGQGNTEAFF. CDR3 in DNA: TGCGCCAGCAGCCAACCCGGACAGGGGAACACTGAAGCTTTCTTT.

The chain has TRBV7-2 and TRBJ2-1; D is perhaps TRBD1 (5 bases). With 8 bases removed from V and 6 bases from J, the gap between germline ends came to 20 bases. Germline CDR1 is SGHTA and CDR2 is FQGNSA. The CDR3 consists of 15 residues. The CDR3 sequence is CASQYSRGRVNEQFF. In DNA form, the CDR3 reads TGTGCCAGCCAATACAGTAGGGGCCGCGTCAATGAGCAGTTCTTC. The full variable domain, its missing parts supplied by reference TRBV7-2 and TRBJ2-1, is GAGVSQSPSNKVTEKGKDVELRCDPISGHTALYWYRQSLGQGLEFLIYFQGNSAPDKSGLPSDRFSAERTGGSVSTLTIQRTQQEDSAVYLCASQYSRGRVNEQFFGPGTRLTVL.

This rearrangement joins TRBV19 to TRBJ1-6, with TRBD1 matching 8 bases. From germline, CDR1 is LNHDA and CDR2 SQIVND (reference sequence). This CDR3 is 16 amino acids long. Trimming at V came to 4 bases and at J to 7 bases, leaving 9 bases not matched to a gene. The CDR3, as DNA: TGTGCCAGTAGTACCTTAGGACAGGGAAACAATTCACCCCTCCACTTT. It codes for CASSTLGQGNNSPLHF.

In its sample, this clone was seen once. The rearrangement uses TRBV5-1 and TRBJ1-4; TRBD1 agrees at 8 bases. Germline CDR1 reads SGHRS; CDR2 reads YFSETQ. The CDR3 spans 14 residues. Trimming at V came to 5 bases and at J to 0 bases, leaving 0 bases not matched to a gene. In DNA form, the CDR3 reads TGCGCCAGCAGACAGGGGGCAACTAATGAAAAACTGTTTTTT. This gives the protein CASRQGATNEKLFF.

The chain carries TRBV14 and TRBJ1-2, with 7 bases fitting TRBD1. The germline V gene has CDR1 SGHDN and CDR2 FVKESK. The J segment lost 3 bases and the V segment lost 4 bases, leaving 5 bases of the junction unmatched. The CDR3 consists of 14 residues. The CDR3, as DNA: TGTGCCAGCAGCCCCCTTGGACAGGACTATGGCTACACCTTC. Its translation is CASSPLGQDYGYTF.

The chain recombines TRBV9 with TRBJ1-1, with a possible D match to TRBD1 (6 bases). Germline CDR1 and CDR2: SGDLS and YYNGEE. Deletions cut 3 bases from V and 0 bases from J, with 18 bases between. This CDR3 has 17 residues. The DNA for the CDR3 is TGTGCCAGCAGCGACCCTTGGGACACACAGGTGAACACTGAAGCTTTCTTT. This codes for CASSDPWDTQVNTEAFF.

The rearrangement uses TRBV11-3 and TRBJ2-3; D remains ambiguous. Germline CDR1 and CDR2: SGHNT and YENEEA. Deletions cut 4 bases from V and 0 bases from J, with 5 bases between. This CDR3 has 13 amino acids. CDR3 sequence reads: CASSSTSTDTQYF. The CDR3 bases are TGTGCCAGCAGCTCAACTAGCACAGATACGCAGTATTTT.

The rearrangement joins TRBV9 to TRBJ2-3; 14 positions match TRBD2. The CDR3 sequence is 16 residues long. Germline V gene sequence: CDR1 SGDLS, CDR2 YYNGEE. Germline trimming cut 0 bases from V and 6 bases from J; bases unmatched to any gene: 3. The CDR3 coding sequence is TGTGCCAGCAGCGTAGGACTAGCGGGAGGGCCGGATACGCAGTATTTT. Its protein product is CASSVGLAGGPDTQYF.

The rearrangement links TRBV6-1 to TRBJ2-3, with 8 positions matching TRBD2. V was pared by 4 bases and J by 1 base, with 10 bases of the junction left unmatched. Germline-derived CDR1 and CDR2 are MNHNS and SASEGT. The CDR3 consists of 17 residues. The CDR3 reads CASSGRTSGARTDTQYF. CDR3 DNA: TGTGCCAGCAGTGGCCGTACTAGCGGCGCCCGCACAGATACGCAGTATTTT.

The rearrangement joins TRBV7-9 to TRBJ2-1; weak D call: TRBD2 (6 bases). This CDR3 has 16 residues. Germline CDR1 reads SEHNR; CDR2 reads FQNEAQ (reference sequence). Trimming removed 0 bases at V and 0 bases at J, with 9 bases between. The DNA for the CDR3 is TGTGCCAGCAGCTTAGCGACCGGGAGCTCCTACAATGAGCAGTTCTTC. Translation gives CASSLATGSSYNEQFF.

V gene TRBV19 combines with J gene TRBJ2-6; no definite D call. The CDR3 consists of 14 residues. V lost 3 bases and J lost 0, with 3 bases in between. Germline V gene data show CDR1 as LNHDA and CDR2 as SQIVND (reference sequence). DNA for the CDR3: TGTGCCAGTAGTATTAGCTCTGGGGCCAACGTCCTGACTTTC. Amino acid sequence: CASSISSGANVLTF.

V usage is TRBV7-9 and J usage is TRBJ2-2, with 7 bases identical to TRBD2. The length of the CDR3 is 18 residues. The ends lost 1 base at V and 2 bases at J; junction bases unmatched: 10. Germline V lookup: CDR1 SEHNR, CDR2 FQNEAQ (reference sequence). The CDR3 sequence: CASSLGRTGRSNTGELFF. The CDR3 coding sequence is TGTGCCAGCAGCTTAGGTCGTACCGGGAGGAGTAACACCGGGGAGCTGTTTTTT.

CDR3 nucleotide sequence: TGTGCCAGCAGCCCAAACCTACAGGGGGCCCATGGCTACACCTTC. It specifies CASSPNLQGAHGYTF. The genes are TRBV7-9 and TRBJ1-2, with 9 positions matching TRBD1. The CDR3 has 15 residues. V lost 5 bases and J lost 6; bases outside the gene matches: 10. CDR1 and CDR2 from the germline V gene are SEHNR and FQNEAQ (reference sequence).

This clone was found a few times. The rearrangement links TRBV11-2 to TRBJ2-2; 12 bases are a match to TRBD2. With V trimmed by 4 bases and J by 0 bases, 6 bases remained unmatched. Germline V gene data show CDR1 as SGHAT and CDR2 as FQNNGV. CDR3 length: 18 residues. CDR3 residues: CASSYPGLAGPNTGELFF. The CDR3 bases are TGTGCCAGCAGCTACCCCGGACTAGCGGGGCCGAACACCGGGGAGCTGTTTTTT. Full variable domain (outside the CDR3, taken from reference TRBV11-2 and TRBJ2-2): EAGVAQSPRYKIIEKRQSVAFWCNPISGHATLYWYQQILGQGPKLLIQFQNNGVVDDSQLPKDRFSAERLKGVDSTLKIQPAKLEDSAVYLCASSYPGLAGPNTGELFFGEGSRLTVL.

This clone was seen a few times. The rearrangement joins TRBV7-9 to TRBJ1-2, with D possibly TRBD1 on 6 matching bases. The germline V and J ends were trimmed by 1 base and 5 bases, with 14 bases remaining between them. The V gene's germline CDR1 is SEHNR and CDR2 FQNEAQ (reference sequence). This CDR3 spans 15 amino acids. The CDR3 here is CASSLEVSGEYGYTF. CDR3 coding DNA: TGTGCCAGCAGCTTAGAAGTTTCAGGGGAGTATGGCTACACCTTC.

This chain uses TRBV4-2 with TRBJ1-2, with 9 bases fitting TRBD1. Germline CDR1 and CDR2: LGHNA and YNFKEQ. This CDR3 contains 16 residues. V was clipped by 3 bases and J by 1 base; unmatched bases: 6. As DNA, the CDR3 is TGTGCCAGCAGCCAGGGTAGGGGACAGGGTAACTATGGCTACACCTTC. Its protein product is CASSQGRGQGNYGYTF.

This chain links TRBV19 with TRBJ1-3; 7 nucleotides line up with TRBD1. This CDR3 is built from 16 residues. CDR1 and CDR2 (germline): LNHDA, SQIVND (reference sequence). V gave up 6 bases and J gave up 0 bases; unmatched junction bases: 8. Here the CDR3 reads CASSGTAILSGNTIYF. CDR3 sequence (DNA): TGTGCCAGTAGCGGGACAGCTATCCTCTCTGGAAACACCATATATTTT.

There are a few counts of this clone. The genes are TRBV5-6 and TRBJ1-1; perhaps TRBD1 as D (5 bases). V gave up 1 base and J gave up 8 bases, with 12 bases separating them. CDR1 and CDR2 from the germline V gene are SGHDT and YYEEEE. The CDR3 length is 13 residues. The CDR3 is CASSLFRQGEAFF. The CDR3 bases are TGTGCCAGCAGCTTGTTTCGGCAGGGAGAAGCTTTCTTT.

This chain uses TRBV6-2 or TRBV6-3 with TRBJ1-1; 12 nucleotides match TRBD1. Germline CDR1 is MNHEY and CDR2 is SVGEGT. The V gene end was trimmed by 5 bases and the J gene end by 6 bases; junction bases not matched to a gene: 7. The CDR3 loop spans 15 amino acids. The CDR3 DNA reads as TGTGCCAGCAGTGCCCCGGGACAGGGGGCCTCTGAAGCTTTCTTT. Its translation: CASSAPGQGASEAFF.